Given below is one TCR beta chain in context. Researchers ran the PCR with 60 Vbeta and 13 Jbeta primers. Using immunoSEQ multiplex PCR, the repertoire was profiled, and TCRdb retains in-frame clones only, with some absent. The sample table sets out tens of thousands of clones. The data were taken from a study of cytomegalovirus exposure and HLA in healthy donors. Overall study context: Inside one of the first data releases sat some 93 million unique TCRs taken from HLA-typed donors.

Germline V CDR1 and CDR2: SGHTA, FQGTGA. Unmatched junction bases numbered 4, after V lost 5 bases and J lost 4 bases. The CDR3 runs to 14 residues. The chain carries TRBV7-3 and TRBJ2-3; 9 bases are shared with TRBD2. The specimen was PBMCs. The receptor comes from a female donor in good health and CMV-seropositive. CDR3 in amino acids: CASSPGGGADTQYF. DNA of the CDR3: TGTGCCAGCAGCCCCGGCGGGGGGGCAGATACGCAGTATTTT. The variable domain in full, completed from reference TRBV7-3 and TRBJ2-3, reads GAGVSQTPSNKVTEKGKYVELRCDPISGHTALYWYRQSLGQGPEFLIYFQGTGAADDSGLPNDRFFAVRPEGSVSTLKIQRTERGDSAVYLCASSPGGGADTQYFGPGTRLTVL.